This passage covers 30 T cell receptor beta chains from one sample sequenced in a study of T cell changes during pregnancy in multiple sclerosis. Data came from immunoSEQ multiplex PCR; TCRdb stores just in-frame clones and leaves some out. The profile shows 50,000 to 70,000 clones, roughly 89% of them singletons. The sample here was peripheral blood, taken in the third trimester of pregnancy. These receptors all come from a female donor in good health, enrolled as a control in a pregnancy study.

V is TRBV28 and J is TRBJ2-5; 7 positions agree with TRBD2. Germline CDR1 and CDR2: MDHEN and SYDVKM. The CDR3 is 16 amino acids. The ends lost 4 bases at V and 1 base at J; junction bases unmatched: 9. CDR3 sequence reads: CASSSETSRIQETQYF. CDR3 nucleotides: TGTGCCAGCAGTTCGGAGACTAGCAGGATCCAAGAGACCCAGTACTTC.

The V call is TRBV5-4, the J call TRBJ2-1; 11 bases map to TRBD2. Germline V lookup: CDR1 SGHNT, CDR2 YYREEE (reference sequence). Trimming removed 5 bases from V and 7 bases from J; junction bases left unmatched: 8. The CDR3 is 15 amino acids. This CDR3 reads CASRLAGGRENEQFF. The CDR3 bases are TGTGCCAGCAGATTAGCGGGAGGGAGGGAAAATGAGCAGTTCTTC.

This chain joins TRBV18 and TRBJ1-1, with D tentatively TRBD1 (5 bases). The CDR3 runs to 15 residues. The V gene's germline CDR1 is KGHSH and CDR2 LQKENI. V was clipped by 1 base and J by 0 bases, with 9 bases between them. CDR3: CASSPLQGMNTEAFF. The CDR3 DNA is TGTGCCAGCTCACCACTGCAGGGTATGAACACTGAAGCTTTCTTT.

V usage is TRBV10-3 and J usage is TRBJ2-7; weak D call: TRBD1 (5 bases). Between the trimmed V and J ends, which lost 10 bases and 4 bases, there was a span of 14 bases. Germline CDR1 ENHRY, CDR2 SYGVKD. This CDR3 region has 12 residues. The chain's CDR3 is CATAEGAYEQYF. The CDR3 nucleotides are TGTGCCACCGCTGAAGGGGCTTACGAGCAGTACTTC.

This chain links TRBV5-4 with TRBJ2-7; 7 bases line up with TRBD1. CDR1 and CDR2 (germline): SGHNT, YYREEE (reference sequence). This CDR3 spans 14 amino acids. J lost 2 bases, V lost 0 bases, and 2 bases had no gene match. In DNA form, the CDR3 reads TGTGCCAGCAGCTTGGACCAGGGGGCCTACGAGCAGTACTTC. Its translation is CASSLDQGAYEQYF.

The table lists this clone with a few counts. This chain links TRBV9 with TRBJ2-7; TRBD1 is a possible D gene (6 bases). This CDR3 has 14 residues. With 4 bases removed from V and 2 bases from J, the gap between germline ends came to 13 bases. Germline V gene lookup returns CDR1 SGDLS and CDR2 YYNGEE. The CDR3 is CASSSGTIPYEQYF. The CDR3 region has the DNA TGTGCCAGCAGCTCCGGGACAATCCCCTACGAGCAGTACTTC. The full variable domain, completed using reference TRBV9 and TRBJ2-7, is DSGVTQTPKHLITATGQRVTLRCSPRSGDLSVYWYQQSLDQGLQFLIQYYNGEERAKGNILERFSAQQFPDLHSELNLSSLELGDSALYFCASSSGTIPYEQYFGPGTRLTVT.

This clone occurred once. The rearrangement links TRBV6-4 to TRBJ2-7, with 8 bases fitting TRBD2. The germline V gene encodes CDR1 MRHNA and CDR2 SNTAGT. V shed 2 bases, J shed 1 base, and the junction held 7 bases outside the gene matches. The CDR3 is 16 amino acids. The CDR3 is CASSDEPSGGSYEQYF. As DNA, the CDR3 is TGTGCCAGCAGTGACGAACCCTCGGGGGGGTCCTACGAGCAGTACTTC.

The J gene is TRBJ2-7, the V gene TRBV27; 10 bases are shared with TRBD2. In germline, CDR1 is MNHEY, CDR2 SMNVEV (reference sequence). Trimming took 4 bases from V and 0 from J; bases not matched to a gene: 3. The length of the CDR3 is 15 residues. CDR3 sequence (DNA): TGTGCCAGCAGTTATTCTAGCGGGAGCTCCTACGAGCAGTACTTC. Encoded protein: CASSYSSGSSYEQYF.

The chain combines TRBV7-3 with TRBJ2-5, with 8 bases lining up with TRBD2. The CDR3 sequence is 14 residues long. V shed 6 bases, J shed 5 bases, and the junction held 8 bases outside the gene matches. Germline CDR1 and CDR2: SGHTA and FQGTGA. The CDR3: CASSSRGGRETQYF. DNA for the CDR3: TGTGCCAGCAGTTCCCGGGGGGGCAGGGAGACCCAGTACTTC.

V usage is TRBV5-5 and J usage is TRBJ1-1; the D gene is possibly TRBD1 (6 bases). This CDR3 contains 12 residues. V was clipped by 4 bases and J by 4 bases, with 8 bases between them. Germline V gives CDR1 SGHKS, CDR2 YYEKEE (reference sequence). The DNA of the CDR3 is TGTGCCAGCAGCGGGGGCTTCACTGAAGCTTTCTTT. The encoded protein is CASSGGFTEAFF. The variable domain in full, with the rest retrieved from reference TRBV5-5 and TRBJ1-1, is DAGVTQSPTHLIKTRGQQVTLRCSPISGHKSVSWYQQVLGQGPQFIFQYYEKEERGRGNFPDRFSARQFPNYSSELNVNALLLGDSALYLCASSGGFTEAFFGQGTRLTVV.

V is TRBV7-9 and J is TRBJ1-5, with D tentatively TRBD1 (5 bases). Trimming removed 1 base from V and 7 bases from J, with 17 bases in between. This CDR3 contains 16 residues. Germline V gene sequence: CDR1 SEHNR, CDR2 FQNEAQ (reference sequence). The DNA of the CDR3 is TGTGCCAGCAGCTTAGTCGGATTGGGGCGAGACCAGCCCCAGCATTTT. This gives the protein CASSLVGLGRDQPQHF.

The chain links TRBV6-4 to TRBJ1-1; 8 bases line up with TRBD1. From germline, CDR1 is MRHNA and CDR2 SNTAGT. The CDR3 consists of 14 residues. Trimming took 9 bases from V and 1 from J; bases not matched to a gene: 7. Here the CDR3 DNA reads TGTGCCAGAGCCCGACAGGGGACGAACACTGAAGCTTTCTTT. It specifies CARARQGTNTEAFF.

This rearrangement joins TRBV2 to TRBJ2-1; the D gene is possibly TRBD1 (6 bases). The V end was cut by 7 bases, the J end by 6 bases, with 13 bases between. CDR3 length: 13 amino acids. The V gene's germline CDR1 is SNHLY and CDR2 FYNNEI. CDR3 protein: CASNRDTVNEQFF. In DNA, the CDR3 is TGTGCCAGCAATAGGGACACCGTCAATGAGCAGTTCTTC.

V and J are TRBV6-6 and TRBJ2-7; D might be TRBD2 (5 bases). V was pared by 8 bases and J by 0 bases, with 8 bases between. The germline V gene has CDR1 MNHNY and CDR2 SVGAGI (reference sequence). The CDR3 runs 12 residues. CDR3 nucleotide sequence: TGTGCCAGCGGACTCTCCTCCTACGAGCAGTACTTC. It yields the protein CASGLSSYEQYF.

The J gene is TRBJ1-5, the V gene TRBV29-1; 10 bases fit TRBD1. This CDR3 contains 13 residues. Trimming took 0 bases from V and 8 from J; bases not matched to a gene: 1. Germline CDR1 SQVTM, CDR2 ANQGSEA. The CDR3 nucleotides read TGCAGCGTTGAAGACGGGACAGGGGAGCCCCAGCATTTT. This translates into CSVEDGTGEPQHF.

This chain connects TRBV6-1 to TRBJ2-7, with 8 bases matching TRBD2. The CDR3 sequence is 13 residues long. Germline V gene data show CDR1 as MNHNS and CDR2 as SASEGT. The junction had 7 bases not matched to a gene; V was cut back by 10 bases and J by 2 bases. CDR3 in DNA: TGTGCCACGGGAGGGGACACCCCCTACGAGCAGTACTTC. This encodes CATGGDTPYEQYF.

The chain employs TRBV7-2 and TRBJ2-2, with D perhaps matching TRBD2 (5 bases). CDR3 length: 15 residues. V was pared by 1 base and J by 3 bases, with 9 bases between. Germline V CDR1 and CDR2: SGHTA, FQGNSA. The CDR3 DNA reads as TGTGCCAGCAGCTTAGAGTGGCGGGACACCGGGGAGCTGTTTTTT. Protein: CASSLEWRDTGELFF. The full variable domain, its missing parts supplied by reference TRBV7-2 and TRBJ2-2, is GAGVSQSPSNKVTEKGKDVELRCDPISGHTALYWYRQSLGQGLEFLIYFQGNSAPDKSGLPSDRFSAERTGGSVSTLTIQRTQQEDSAVYLCASSLEWRDTGELFFGEGSRLTVL.

V usage is TRBV9 and J usage is TRBJ2-7, with 9 bases that match TRBD1. Germline V gene sequence: CDR1 SGDLS, CDR2 YYNGEE. The CDR3 contains 15 residues. The V segment lost 3 bases and the J segment 1 base; nucleotides outside the gene matches: 5. This chain's CDR3 is CASSATGTGSYEQYF. The CDR3 DNA reads TGTGCCAGCAGCGCTACCGGGACAGGGTCCTACGAGCAGTACTTC.

This chain uses TRBV25-1 with TRBJ2-1; 11 bases fit TRBD2. This CDR3 comprises 16 residues. V lost 3 bases, J lost 1 base, and 2 bases stayed unmatched. Germline V gives CDR1 MGHDK, CDR2 SYGVNS. For the CDR3, the DNA is TGTGCCAGCAGTGACCTAGCGGGAGGATCCTACAATGAGCAGTTCTTC. Its translation is CASSDLAGGSYNEQFF.

CDR3 sequence reads: CAGEGQTGETQYF. The CDR3 DNA follows: TGCGCAGGGGAAGGACAGACGGGAGAGACCCAGTACTTC. The rearrangement links TRBV23-1 to TRBJ2-5, with a weak D call TRBD1 (6 bases). TRBV23-1 is annotated as an ORF whose role is uncertain. The CDR3 is made up of 13 amino acids.

This chain joins TRBV28 and TRBJ1-4; D perhaps matches TRBD1 (5 bases). Germline lookup yields CDR1 MDHEN and CDR2 SYDVKM. The CDR3 sequence is 13 residues long. The V end lost 6 bases, the J end lost 6 bases, and 11 bases lay between the germline ends. The CDR3 loop is CASRSQVYEKLFF. The CDR3 nucleotides are TGTGCCAGCAGGTCACAGGTTTATGAAAAACTGTTTTTT. Drawing the rest from reference TRBV28 and TRBJ1-4, the complete variable domain is DVKVTQSSRYLVKRTGEKVFLECVQDMDHENMFWYRQDPGLGLRLIYFSYDVKMKEKGDIPEGYSVSREKKERFSLILESASTNQTSMYLCASRSQVYEKLFFGSGTQLSVL.

A single count supports this clone. The chain uses TRBV14 and TRBJ2-7, with 7 bases lining up with TRBD1. The CDR3 runs to 14 residues. Germline V gene lookup returns CDR1 SGHDN and CDR2 FVKESK. The J segment lost 0 bases and the V segment lost 4 bases, leaving 3 bases of the junction unmatched. The CDR3 region is CASSPRDSSYEQYF. The DNA for the CDR3 is TGTGCCAGCAGCCCCCGGGACAGCTCCTACGAGCAGTACTTC.

The chain carries TRBV5-4 and TRBJ1-1; D unclear. CDR1 SGHNT and CDR2 YYREEE come from the germline V gene (reference sequence). V lost 2 bases and J 3 bases, leaving 5 bases between the germline ends. The CDR3 spans 12 residues. CDR3: CASSFHDTEAFF. CDR3 DNA sequence: TGTGCCAGCAGCTTTCATGACACTGAAGCTTTCTTT.

This clone has only a few counts. The chain recombines TRBV13 with TRBJ2-7; 9 bases are a match to TRBD1. Per the germline V gene, CDR1 is PRHDT and CDR2 is FYEKMQ (reference sequence). V lost 4 bases, J lost 7 bases, and 8 bases stayed unmatched. This CDR3 has 14 amino acids. The chain's CDR3 is CASSSRDRAQEQYF. DNA for the CDR3: TGTGCCAGCAGCTCCCGGGACAGGGCTCAAGAGCAGTACTTC.

This clone was counted a few times. The chain combines TRBV4-2 with TRBJ2-2, with D hard to call. Trimming took 2 bases from V and 2 from J, leaving 6 bases between them. The length of the CDR3 is 14 residues. Germline loops: CDR1 LGHNA, CDR2 YNFKEQ. CDR3 sequence: CASSQPENTGELFF. Written as DNA, the CDR3 is TGTGCCAGCAGCCAACCAGAAAACACCGGGGAGCTGTTTTTT.

This chain joins TRBV19 and TRBJ2-1; 8 bases fit TRBD1. With V trimmed by 8 bases and J by 8 bases, 11 bases remained unmatched. Per germline, CDR1 LNHDA and CDR2 SQIVND (reference sequence). The CDR3 is 14 amino acids. CDR3 DNA: TGTGCCAGTCTGAGTCAGGGGGCGGGCGATGAGCAGTTCTTC. This translates into CASLSQGAGDEQFF. The entire variable domain, with the rest obtained from reference TRBV19 and TRBJ2-1, is as follows: DGGITQSPKYLFRKEGQNVTLSCEQNLNHDAMYWYRQDPGQGLRLIYYSQIVNDFQKGDIAEGYSVSREKKESFPLTVTSAQKNPTAFYLCASLSQGAGDEQFFGPGTRLTVL.

V is TRBV19 and J is TRBJ2-2, with 8 bases fitting TRBD2. The CDR3 is made up of 14 amino acids. V shed 7 bases and J 3 bases; nucleotides not matched to a gene: 4. The germline V gene has CDR1 LNHDA and CDR2 SQIVND (reference sequence). The DNA of the CDR3 is TGTGCCAGTAAGAAGCGGGAGTACACCGGGGAGCTGTTTTTT. Residues: CASKKREYTGELFF.

J is TRBJ2-3 and V is TRBV13; 8 bases map to TRBD2. This CDR3 contains 17 residues. With V trimmed by 0 bases and J by 2 bases, 7 bases remained unmatched. Germline V gives CDR1 PRHDT, CDR2 FYEKMQ (reference sequence). Here the CDR3 DNA reads TGTGCCAGCAGCTTAGGGCTAGCGGGCCTCTTCACAGATACGCAGTATTTT. Its protein product is CASSLGLAGLFTDTQYF.

The V call is TRBV6-5, the J call TRBJ1-5, with 9 bases that match TRBD1. CDR3 length equals 13 residues. After removal of 6 bases from V and 6 bases from J, the junction contained 3 bases not matched to a gene. CDR1 MNHEY and CDR2 SVGAGI come from the germline V gene. This CDR3 is CASSDRGSQPQHF. The CDR3 coding sequence is TGTGCCAGCAGCGACAGGGGGAGTCAGCCCCAGCATTTT.

The genes are TRBV18 and TRBJ2-1, with D possibly matching TRBD2 (5 bases). The ends were cut back, 0 bases at V and 0 bases at J, with 6 bases in the middle. Germline V gene data show CDR1 as KGHSH and CDR2 as LQKENI. This CDR3 has 15 amino acids. For the CDR3, the DNA is TGTGCCAGCTCACCACCAGGGAGCTCCTACAATGAGCAGTTCTTC. It translates to CASSPPGSSYNEQFF.